Listed here is a single T cell receptor (beta chain). The antigen remains unidentified. PCR employed 60 Vbeta and 13 Jbeta primers. Methods used by the authors: Later reanalysis found approximately 76 million unique TCR beta chains, some 10 million of them shared. Clones were read by immunoSEQ multiplex PCR, and TCRdb kept only the in-frame ones, dropping some. V, J and clone size are taken as reported in that table, and D and trimming were inferred from the DNA itself. In the table there are 150,000 to 200,000 clones, 73% of which are singletons. The data belong to a study of cytomegalovirus exposure and HLA in healthy donors. Overall study results and limits: The study reported that TCR beta sequences accurately predicted HLA-A and HLA-B alleles in most subjects. A later analysis linked 15,000 to 20,000 TCR beta sequences to HLA alleles at 0.05 false discovery rate. According to the study, approximately 150 TCR beta chains were cytomegalovirus-associated.

This TCR was sampled from a woman in her twenties or thirties in good health and CMV-seronegative. Input material: PBMCs.

The DNA for the CDR3 is TGCGCCAGCAGCTTGGGGGGACAGAACCAAGAGACCCAGTACTTC. It is translated as CASSLGGQNQETQYF. This chain links TRBV5-1 with TRBJ2-5; 7 nucleotides align to TRBD1. V shed 0 bases, J shed 0 bases, and the junction held 2 bases outside the gene matches. The germline gives CDR1 SGHRS, CDR2 YFSETQ. The CDR3 has 15 residues.